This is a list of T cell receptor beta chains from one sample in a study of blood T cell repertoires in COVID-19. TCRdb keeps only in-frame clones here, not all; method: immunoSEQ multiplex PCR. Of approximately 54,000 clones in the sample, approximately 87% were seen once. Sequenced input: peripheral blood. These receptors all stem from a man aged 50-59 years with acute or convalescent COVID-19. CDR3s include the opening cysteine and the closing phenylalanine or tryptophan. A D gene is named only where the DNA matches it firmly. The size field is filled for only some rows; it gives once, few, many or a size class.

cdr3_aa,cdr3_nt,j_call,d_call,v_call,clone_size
CASSPARAVTEAFF,TGTGCCAGCAGCCCAGCGAGGGCGGTCACTGAAGCTTTCTTT,TRBJ1-1,.,TRBV11-3,.
CASSIQAGTGGSYEQYF,TGTGCCAGTAGTATACAAGCCGGGACAGGGGGTAGCTACGAGCAGTACTTC,TRBJ2-7,TRBD1,TRBV19,.
CASRHPSGVSSYNEQFF,TGTGCCAGTAGACATCCATCGGGGGTGAGCTCCTACAATGAGCAGTTCTTC,TRBJ2-1,.,TRBV19,.
CSVEDNTGGGGYTF,TGCAGCGTTGAAGATAATACAGGGGGCGGTGGCTACACCTTC,TRBJ1-2,TRBD1,TRBV29-1,.
CASSYELRGGGLGYEQYF,TGTGCCAGCAGTTACGAGTTGCGGGGGGGCGGTTTGGGCTACGAGCAGTACTTC,TRBJ2-7,TRBD2,TRBV11-2,once
CASSLTTGAYEQYF,TGTGCCAGTAGTCTCACAACAGGGGCCTACGAGCAGTACTTC,TRBJ2-7,TRBD1,TRBV19,.
CASSEASGSPYEQYF,TGTGCCAGCAGTGAAGCCTCCGGGAGTCCCTACGAGCAGTACTTC,TRBJ2-7,.,TRBV6-1,few
CASSPSDRGFTEAFF,TGTGCCAGCAGCCCGTCCGACAGGGGGTTCACTGAAGCTTTCTTT,TRBJ1-1,TRBD1,TRBV7-9,.
CASSLGRSSYNEQFF,TGTGCCAGCAGCTTGGGACGGAGCTCCTACAATGAGCAGTTCTTC,TRBJ2-1,.,TRBV5-5,.
CASSRTGTGGQPLHF,TGTGCCAGCAGTCGCACCGGGACAGGCGGACAACCCCTCCACTTT,TRBJ1-6,TRBD1,TRBV6-5,once
CASSEWRSTNEKLFF,TGTGCCAGCAGTGAATGGCGGAGTACTAATGAAAAACTGTTTTTT,TRBJ1-4,.,TRBV6-1,.
CATSDPTSGRGGATQYF,TGTGCCACCAGTGACCCAACTAGCGGGAGAGGGGGCGCGACCCAGTACTTC,TRBJ2-5,TRBD2,TRBV24-1,once
CASRLDTRNENSPLHF,TGCGCCAGCAGGCTGGACACGAGAAATGAAAATTCACCCCTCCACTTT,TRBJ1-6,.,TRBV5-1,.
CATSRDPKGHPNTGELFF,TGTGCCACCAGCAGAGATCCAAAAGGACACCCGAACACCGGGGAGCTGTTTTTT,TRBJ2-2,.,TRBV15,once
CASILTGRATGELFF,TGTGCCAGTATCCTTACAGGGCGGGCCACCGGGGAGCTGTTTTTT,TRBJ2-2,.,TRBV19,.
CATSAVNEQFF,TGTGCCACCAGCGCAGTCAATGAGCAGTTCTTC,TRBJ2-1,.,TRBV15,.
CASSLTGREQFF,TGTGCCAGCAGTTTAACCGGGAGGGAGCAGTTCTTC,TRBJ2-1,TRBD2,TRBV12-3/TRBV12-4,large
CASSLRREVTDTQYF,TGTGCCAGCAGCTTACGGCGGGAGGTAACAGATACGCAGTATTTT,TRBJ2-3,TRBD2,TRBV7-3,once
CASSLKRDQETQYF,TGTGCCAGCAGCTTAAAGCGGGACCAAGAGACCCAGTACTTC,TRBJ2-5,.,TRBV5-4,.
CASSLLMSSYNSPLHF,TGTGCCAGCAGTTTACTGATGAGCTCCTATAATTCACCCCTCCACTTT,TRBJ1-6,.,TRBV27,.
CASSQAGNQPQHF,TGTGCCAGCAGCCAGGCGGGTAATCAGCCCCAGCATTTT,TRBJ1-5,.,TRBV4-2,.
CASSLGSGETEAFF,TGTGCCAGCAGCTTAGGGTCCGGGGAAACTGAAGCTTTCTTT,TRBJ1-1,.,TRBV7-9,.
CASSAIPTSGAYEQYF,TGTGCCAGCAGTGCTATTCCGACTAGCGGAGCCTACGAGCAGTACTTC,TRBJ2-7,TRBD2,TRBV2,.
CASSYSQVMNEQFF,TGTGCCAGCAGTTACTCGCAGGTGATGAATGAGCAGTTCTTC,TRBJ2-1,.,TRBV6-2/TRBV6-3,.
CASSPRGDVTQYF,TGCGCCAGCAGCCCCCGGGGGGATGTGACCCAGTACTTC,TRBJ2-5,TRBD2,TRBV5-1,.
CASSILSGGYGYTF,TGTGCCAGCAGCATCTTATCGGGTGGCTATGGCTACACCTTC,TRBJ1-2,.,TRBV28,.
CASSLLGAHAGELFF,TGTGCCAGCAGTTTATTGGGGGCGCATGCCGGGGAGCTGTTTTTT,TRBJ2-2,.,TRBV27,.
CASSLRSSYNSPLHF,TGTGCCAGCAGCCTTCGGAGCTCCTATAATTCACCCCTCCACTTT,TRBJ1-6,.,TRBV14,.
CASSSRPGWRQPIYNEQFF,TGTGCCAGCAGTTCCAGACCCGGGTGGCGTCAACCGATCTACAATGAGCAGTTCTTC,TRBJ2-1,.,TRBV28,.
CASWGQGDEQYF,TGTGCCAGCTGGGGACAGGGTGACGAGCAGTACTTC,TRBJ2-7,TRBD1,TRBV2,.
CASTRGEGRGGTQYF,TGTGCCAGCACCCGAGGAGAGGGAAGGGGAGGGACCCAGTACTTC,TRBJ2-5,.,TRBV6-5,.